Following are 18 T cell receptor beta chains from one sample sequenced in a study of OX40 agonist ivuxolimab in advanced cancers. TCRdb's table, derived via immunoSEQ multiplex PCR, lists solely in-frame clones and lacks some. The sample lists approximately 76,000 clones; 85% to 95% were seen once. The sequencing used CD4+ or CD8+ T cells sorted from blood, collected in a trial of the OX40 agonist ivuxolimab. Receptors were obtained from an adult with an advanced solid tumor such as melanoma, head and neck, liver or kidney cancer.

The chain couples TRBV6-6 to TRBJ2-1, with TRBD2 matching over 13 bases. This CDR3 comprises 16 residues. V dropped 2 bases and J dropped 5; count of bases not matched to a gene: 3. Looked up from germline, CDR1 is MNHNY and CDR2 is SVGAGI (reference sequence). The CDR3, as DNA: TGTGCCAGCAGTTACCGGACTAGCGGGAGCAACAATGAGCAGTTCTTC. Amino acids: CASSYRTSGSNNEQFF.

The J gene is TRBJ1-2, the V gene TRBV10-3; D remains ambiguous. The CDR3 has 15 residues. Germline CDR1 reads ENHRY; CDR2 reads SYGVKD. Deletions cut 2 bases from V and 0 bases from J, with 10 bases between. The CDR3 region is CAISEQTVANYGYTF. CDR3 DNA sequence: TGTGCCATCAGTGAGCAAACGGTAGCTAACTATGGCTACACCTTC.

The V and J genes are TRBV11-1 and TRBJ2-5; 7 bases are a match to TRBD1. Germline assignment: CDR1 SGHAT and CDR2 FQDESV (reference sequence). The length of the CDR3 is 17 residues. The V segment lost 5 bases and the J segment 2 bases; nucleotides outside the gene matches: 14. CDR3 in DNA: TGTGCCAGCAGCCCCGGGACAGTCCGGATAAGACAAGAGACCCAGTACTTC. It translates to CASSPGTVRIRQETQYF.

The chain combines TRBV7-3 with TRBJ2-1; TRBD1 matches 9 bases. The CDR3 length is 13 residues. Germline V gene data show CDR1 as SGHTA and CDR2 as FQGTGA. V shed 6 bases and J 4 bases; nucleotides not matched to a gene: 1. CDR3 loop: CASRGQGYNEQFF. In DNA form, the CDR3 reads TGTGCCAGCAGGGGACAGGGATACAATGAGCAGTTCTTC.

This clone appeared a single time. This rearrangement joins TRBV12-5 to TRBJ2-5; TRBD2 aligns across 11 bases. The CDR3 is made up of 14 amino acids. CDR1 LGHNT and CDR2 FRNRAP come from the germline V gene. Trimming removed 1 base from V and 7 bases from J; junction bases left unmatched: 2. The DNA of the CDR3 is TGTGCTAGTGGTTTGGGGGGACTAGCGGCGACCCAGTACTTC. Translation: CASGLGGLAATQYF. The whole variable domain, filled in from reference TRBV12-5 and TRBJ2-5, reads DARVTQTPRHKVTEMGQEVTMRCQPILGHNTVFWYRQTMMQGLELLAYFRNRAPLDDSGMPKDRFSAEMPDATLATLKIQPSEPRDSAVYFCASGLGGLAATQYFGPGTRLLVL.

This CDR3 is CASRDDISQPQHF. CDR3 nucleotide sequence: TGTGCCAGCAGGGATGACATTTCTCAGCCCCAGCATTTT. The chain is built from TRBV6-5 and TRBJ1-5; no firm D call. Germline assignment: CDR1 MNHEY and CDR2 SVGAGI. V was trimmed by 6 bases and J by 6 bases, leaving 12 bases between them. The CDR3 has 13 residues.

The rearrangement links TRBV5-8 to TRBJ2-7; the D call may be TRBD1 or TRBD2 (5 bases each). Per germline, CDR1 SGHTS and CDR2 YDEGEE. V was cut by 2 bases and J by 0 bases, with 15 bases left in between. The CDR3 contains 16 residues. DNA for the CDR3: TGTGCCAGCAGCTTCGGGACGCCTTTTAGCTCCTACGAGCAGTACTTC. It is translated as CASSFGTPFSSYEQYF.

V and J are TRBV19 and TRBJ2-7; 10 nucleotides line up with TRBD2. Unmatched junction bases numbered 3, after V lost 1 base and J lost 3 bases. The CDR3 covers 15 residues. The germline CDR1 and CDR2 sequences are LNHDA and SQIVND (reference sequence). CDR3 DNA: TGTGCCAGTAGTATAGTAACTAGCGGGATCTACGAGCAGTACTTC. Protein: CASSIVTSGIYEQYF.

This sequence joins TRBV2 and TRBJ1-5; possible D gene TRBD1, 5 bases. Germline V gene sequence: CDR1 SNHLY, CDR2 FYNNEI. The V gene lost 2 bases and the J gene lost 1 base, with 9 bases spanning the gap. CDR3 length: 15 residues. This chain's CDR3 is CASSESRASNQPQHF. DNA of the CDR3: TGTGCCAGCAGTGAATCCAGGGCGAGCAATCAGCCCCAGCATTTT.

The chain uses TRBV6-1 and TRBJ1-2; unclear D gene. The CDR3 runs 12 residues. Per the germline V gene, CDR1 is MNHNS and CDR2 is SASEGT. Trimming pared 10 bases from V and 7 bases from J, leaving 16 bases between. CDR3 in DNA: TGTGCCATCCCTTGGTTTCCAAGTGGCTACACCTTC. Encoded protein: CAIPWFPSGYTF.

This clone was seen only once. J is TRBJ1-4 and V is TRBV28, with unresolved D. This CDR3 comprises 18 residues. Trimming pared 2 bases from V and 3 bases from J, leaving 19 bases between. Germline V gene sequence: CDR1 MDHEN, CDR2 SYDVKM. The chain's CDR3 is CASSLRIGQSDSNEKLFF. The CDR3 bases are TGTGCCAGCAGTTTAAGAATCGGGCAGTCGGATTCTAATGAAAAACTGTTTTTT.

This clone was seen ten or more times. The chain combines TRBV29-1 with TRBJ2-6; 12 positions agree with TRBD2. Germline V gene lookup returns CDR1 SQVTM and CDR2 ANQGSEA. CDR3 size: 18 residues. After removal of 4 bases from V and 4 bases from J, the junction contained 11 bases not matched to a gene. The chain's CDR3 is CSVGGATSGSEGANVLTF. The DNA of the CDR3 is TGCAGCGTTGGGGGTGCGACTAGCGGGAGCGAAGGGGCCAACGTCCTGACTTTC.

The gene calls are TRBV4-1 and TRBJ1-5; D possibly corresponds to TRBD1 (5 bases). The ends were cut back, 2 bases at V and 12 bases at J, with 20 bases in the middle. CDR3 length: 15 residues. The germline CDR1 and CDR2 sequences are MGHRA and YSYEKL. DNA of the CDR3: TGCGCCAGCAGCCAATCTGGGACCGATACAAAGCTCCAGCATTTT. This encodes CASSQSGTDTKLQHF.

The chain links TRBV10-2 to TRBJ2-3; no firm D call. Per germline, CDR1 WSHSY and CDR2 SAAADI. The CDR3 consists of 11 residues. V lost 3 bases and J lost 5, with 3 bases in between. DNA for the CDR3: TGCGCCAGCAGTGAAGGAGATACGCAGTATTTT. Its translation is CASSEGDTQYF.

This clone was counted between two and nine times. As DNA, the CDR3 is TGTGCCAGCAGCCAAGAATACGAGCAGTACTTC. This codes for CASSQEYEQYF. The chain is built from TRBV14 and TRBJ2-7; D is unresolved. The CDR3 covers 11 residues. In germline, CDR1 is SGHDN, CDR2 FVKESK. V was pared by 0 bases and J by 4 bases, with 1 base between.

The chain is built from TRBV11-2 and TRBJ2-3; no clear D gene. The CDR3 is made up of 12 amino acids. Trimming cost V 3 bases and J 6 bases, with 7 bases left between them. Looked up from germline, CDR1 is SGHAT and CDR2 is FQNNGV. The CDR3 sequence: CASSFGLDTQYF. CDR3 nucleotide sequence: TGTGCCAGCAGCTTTGGGCTGGATACGCAGTATTTT.

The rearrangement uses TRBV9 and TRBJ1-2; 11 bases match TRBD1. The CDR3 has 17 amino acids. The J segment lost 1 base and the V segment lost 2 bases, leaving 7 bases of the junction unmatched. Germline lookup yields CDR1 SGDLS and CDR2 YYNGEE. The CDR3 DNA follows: TGTGCCAGCAGCGTTGGACAGGGGGCCTACCTTAACTATGGCTACACCTTC. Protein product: CASSVGQGAYLNYGYTF.

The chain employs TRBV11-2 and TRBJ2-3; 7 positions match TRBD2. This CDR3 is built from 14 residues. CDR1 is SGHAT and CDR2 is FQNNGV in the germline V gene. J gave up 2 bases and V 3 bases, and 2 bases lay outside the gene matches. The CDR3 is CASSLGGSTDTQYF. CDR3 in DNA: TGTGCCAGCAGCTTGGGGGGGTCCACAGATACGCAGTATTTT.